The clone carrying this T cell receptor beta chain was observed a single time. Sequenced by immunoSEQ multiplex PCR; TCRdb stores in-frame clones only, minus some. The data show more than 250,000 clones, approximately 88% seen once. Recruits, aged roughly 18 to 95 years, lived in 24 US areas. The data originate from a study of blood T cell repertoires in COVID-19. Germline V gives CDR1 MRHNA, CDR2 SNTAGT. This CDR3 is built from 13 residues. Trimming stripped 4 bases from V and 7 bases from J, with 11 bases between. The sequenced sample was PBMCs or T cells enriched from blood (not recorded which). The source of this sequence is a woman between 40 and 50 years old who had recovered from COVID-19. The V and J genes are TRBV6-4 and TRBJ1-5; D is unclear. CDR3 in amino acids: CASSAEAKQPQHF. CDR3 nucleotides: TGTGCCAGCAGTGCTGAGGCAAAACAGCCCCAGCATTTT.